This TCR beta chain was captured in a study of blood T cell repertoires in COVID-19 (dated by TCRdb to about 2020). Regarding the research as a whole: Samples from collaborators originated in the United States, Italy and Spain and spanned both the acute and convalescent phases of COVID-19. Deeply sampled blood TCRbeta repertoires from subjects exposed to, actively infected with, or recovered from COVID-19 were included in the dataset. Sample metadata almost always included a de-identified subject ID, COVID-19 status, age in years and sex. The prospective study material was composed of cDNA or gDNA derived from T cells, B-cell-depleted T cells, or PBMCs. HLA class I and class II types, where available, came from metadata supplied by the sample provider rather than from assay-based typing. The samples were drawn from two sources: the first 160 participants of the ongoing ImmuneRACE study, and about 1,300 subjects contributed by 6 global collaborators. The repertoires were released in a freely available public database intended as a resource for research on the immune response to SARS-CoV-2.

Participants in the prospective study were enrolled through a virtual design, were aged roughly 18 to 100 years, and lived in 24 United States geographic areas. In the prospective study, cohorts were assigned on the basis of participant-reported clinical history obtained from a screening survey and a study questionnaire. Recovered participants in ImmuneRACE Cohort 3 were defined by two consecutive negative NP/OP PCR tests, clearance by a healthcare professional, or resolution of symptoms. Each participant in the prospective study had whole blood, serum and a nasopharyngeal or oropharyngeal swab collected by mobile phlebotomists. Over a roughly two-month period, participants in the prospective study had the option of providing additional blood draws and questionnaires. Prospective study blood samples were shipped either frozen or at room temperature before DNA extraction. With regard to this clone: The target of this receptor is not known. Base qualities are missing; no much larger clone stands one base away.

Sequences SGHDN (CDR1) and FVKESK (CDR2) are obtained from the germline V gene. Spanning cysteine to phenylalanine, the CDR3 consists of 17 amino acids. Just the 51-base CDR3 DNA is kept, in frame starting at base 1. Clipping removes 4 bases from V and 1 base from J, with 11 as the unmatched junction base count. The immunoSEQ Assay, a bias-controlled multiplex PCR, was used to amplify TCRbeta CDR3 regions from genomic DNA. Per the authors' processing: The number of nucleated cells in each sample was estimated from the amplification of reference gene primers within the assay. Sequence reads were collapsed and filtered to measure the absolute abundance of every unique TCRbeta CDR3 rearrangement. Productive Simpson clonality was computed per sample as the square root of Simpson's diversity index over productive rearrangements. TCRdb carries this immuneACCESS record with in-frame sequences only. Its versions omit some clonotypes, under half of them owing to an unresolved V gene in the studies checked, with the rest unexplained. The DNA gave D and trimming, while V, J and clone size come from that table. This sample holds 370,000 or so clones; roughly 86% were observed only once. The ten largest make up 1% to 1.5% of the sample.

Broad study findings and their caveats: How much clinical and demographic metadata was included differed by source and by participant, and the metadata was provided uncurated.

The TCR sequence derives from a man aged 25 to 40 who had recovered from COVID-19. Recombination joined TRBV14 with TRBJ2-7, with 9 bases matching TRBD1. The sequencing input was PBMCs or T cells enriched from blood (not recorded which). The DNA is as follows: TGTGCCAGCAGCCCTACTCCCGGGACAGGGTCATCCTACGAGCAGTACTTC. This encodes CASSPTPGTGSSYEQYF.